This T cell receptor beta chain was documented in a study of T-cell memory formation after mild COVID-19. Study-wide background: The study found TCR clusters largely donor specific. The study's findings and limits: CD4+ bias marked clones expanding day 15 to 37, unlike balanced contracting clones.

One entry per CDR3 protein results from TCRdb running MiXCR on the 5' RACE reads. In the table there are 450,000 to 650,000 distinct CDR3 sequences, 20% to 25% of which are singletons. This clonotype was detected only a few times. Its specificity is not known. Per germline, CDR1 SGDLS and CDR2 YYNGEE. V lost 4 bases and J 8 bases, leaving 10 bases between the germline ends. This CDR3 spans 12 amino acids. The J gene is TRBJ1-3, the V gene TRBV9; a possible D gene is TRBD1 (5 bases). The source is an adult woman who had mild COVID-19 (a few samples of this study predate the infection). Cell type and time point are not known. The specimen was PBMCs or a T cell subset sorted from them (not recorded which). CDR3 loop: CASSYGGDTIYF. As DNA, the CDR3 is TGTGCCAGCAGCTATGGGGGGGACACCATATATTTT.